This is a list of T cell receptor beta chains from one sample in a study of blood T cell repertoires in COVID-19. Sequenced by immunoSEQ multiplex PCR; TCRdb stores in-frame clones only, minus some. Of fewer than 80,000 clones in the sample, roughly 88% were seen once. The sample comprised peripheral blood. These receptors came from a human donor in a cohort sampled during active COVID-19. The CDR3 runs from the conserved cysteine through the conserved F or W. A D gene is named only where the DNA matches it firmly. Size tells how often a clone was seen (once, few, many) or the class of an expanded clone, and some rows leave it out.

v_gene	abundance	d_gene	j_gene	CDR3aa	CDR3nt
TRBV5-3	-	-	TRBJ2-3	CARSLKGDEADTQYF	TGTGCCAGAAGCTTGAAAGGGGATGAGGCAGATACGCAGTATTTT
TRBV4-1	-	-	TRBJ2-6	CASSQGSSGANVLTF	TGCGCCAGCAGCCAAGGCAGCTCTGGGGCCAACGTCCTGACTTTC
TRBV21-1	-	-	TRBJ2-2	CASSNTSGGSNTGELFF	TGTGCCAGCAGCAACACTAGCGGGGGGTCGAACACCGGGGAGCTGTTTTTT
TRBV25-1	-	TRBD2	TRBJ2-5	CASSEYRRGYFQETQYF	TGTGCCAGCAGTGAATATCGGCGGGGGTATTTTCAAGAGACCCAGTACTTC
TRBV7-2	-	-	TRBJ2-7	CASSPGGRSYEQYF	TGTGCCAGCAGCCCCGGGGGTAGAAGCTACGAGCAGTACTTC
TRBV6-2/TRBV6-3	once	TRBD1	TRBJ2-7	CASSYERVDRTSEQYF	TGTGCCAGCAGTTATGAGAGGGTGGACAGGACCAGCGAGCAGTACTTC
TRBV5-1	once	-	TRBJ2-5	CASTQGTRYQETQYF	TGCGCCAGCACTCAGGGGACAAGGTACCAAGAGACCCAGTACTTC
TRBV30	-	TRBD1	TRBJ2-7	CAWSHNRGRDEQYF	TGTGCCTGGAGCCACAACAGGGGGCGCGACGAGCAGTACTTC
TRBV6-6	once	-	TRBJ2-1	CASSPEPSVRSYNEQFF	TGTGCCAGCAGTCCCGAGCCTAGCGTCCGCTCCTACAATGAGCAGTTCTTC
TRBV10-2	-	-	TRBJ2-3	CASSESTVSTDTQYF	TGCGCCAGCAGTGAGTCGACAGTTAGCACAGATACGCAGTATTTT
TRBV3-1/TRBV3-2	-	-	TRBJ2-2	CASITGGNTGELFF	TGTGCCAGCATTACTGGCGGGAACACCGGGGAGCTGTTTTTT
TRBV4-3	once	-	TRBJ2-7	CASSQDWGVSSYEQYF	TGCGCCAGCAGCCAAGATTGGGGGGTCAGCTCCTACGAGCAGTACTTC
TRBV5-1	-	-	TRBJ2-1	CASSFIETSYNEQFF	TGCGCCAGCAGTTTTATTGAGACATCCTACAATGAGCAGTTCTTC
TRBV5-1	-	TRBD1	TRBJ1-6	CASSSKAGTGGNSPLHF	TGCGCCAGCAGCTCTAAAGCCGGGACAGGGGGCAATTCACCCCTCCACTTT
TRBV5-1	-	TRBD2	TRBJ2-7	CASSSKTSGNLLYYEQYF	TGCGCCAGCAGCTCCAAGACTAGCGGGAACCTACTCTACTACGAGCAGTACTTC